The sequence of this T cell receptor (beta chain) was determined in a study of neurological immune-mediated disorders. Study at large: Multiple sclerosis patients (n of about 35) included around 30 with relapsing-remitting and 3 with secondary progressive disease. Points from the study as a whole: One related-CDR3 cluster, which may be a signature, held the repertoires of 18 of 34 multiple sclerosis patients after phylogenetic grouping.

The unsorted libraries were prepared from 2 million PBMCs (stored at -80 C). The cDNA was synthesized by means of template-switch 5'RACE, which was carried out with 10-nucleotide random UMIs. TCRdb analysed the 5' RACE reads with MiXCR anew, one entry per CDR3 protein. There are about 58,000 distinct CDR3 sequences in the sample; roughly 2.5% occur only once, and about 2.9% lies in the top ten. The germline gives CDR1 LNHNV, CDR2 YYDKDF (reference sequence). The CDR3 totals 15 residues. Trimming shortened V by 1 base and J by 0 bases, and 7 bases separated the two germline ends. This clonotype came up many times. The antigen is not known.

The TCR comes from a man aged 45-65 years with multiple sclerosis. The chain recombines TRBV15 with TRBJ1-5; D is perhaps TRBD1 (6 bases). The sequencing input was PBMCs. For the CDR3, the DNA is TGTGCCACCAGCAGAGGGGACATTAGCAATCAGCCCCAGCATTTT. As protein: CATSRGDISNQPQHF.